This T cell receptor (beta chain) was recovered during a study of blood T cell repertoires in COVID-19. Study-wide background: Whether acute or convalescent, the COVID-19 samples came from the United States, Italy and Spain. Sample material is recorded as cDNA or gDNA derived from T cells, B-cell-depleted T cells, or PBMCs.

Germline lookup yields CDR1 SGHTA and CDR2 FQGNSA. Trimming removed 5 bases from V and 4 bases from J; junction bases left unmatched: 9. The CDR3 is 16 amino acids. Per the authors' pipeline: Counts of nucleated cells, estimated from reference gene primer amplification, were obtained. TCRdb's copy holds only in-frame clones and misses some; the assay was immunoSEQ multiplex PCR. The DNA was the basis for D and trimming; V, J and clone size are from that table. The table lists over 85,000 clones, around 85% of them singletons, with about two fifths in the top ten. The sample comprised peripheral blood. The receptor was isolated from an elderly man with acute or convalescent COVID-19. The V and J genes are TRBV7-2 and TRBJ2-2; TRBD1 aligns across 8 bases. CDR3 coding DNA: TGTGCCAGCAGCCTCGGACAGGGTCGGGTCACCGGGGAGCTGTTTTTT. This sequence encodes CASSLGQGRVTGELFF.